The sequence of this TCR beta chain was determined in a study of regulatory T cells in long-lasting Graves disease. Time point here: newly diagnosed GD, antithyroid drugs for less than 3 months. The authors made the TCR library using RNA they extracted from PBMCs. iRepertoire HTBI primers and Arm-PCR of CDR3 regions built TCR beta libraries. TCRdb reprocessed the multiplex PCR reads via MiXCR and lists one record per CDR3 protein. The sample includes 530,000 or so distinct CDR3 sequences, about 16% seen only once; the top ten take around 12%. The sample holds many counts of this clonotype. CDR3 length: 13 residues. The V gene's germline CDR1 is MNHNS and CDR2 SASEGT. V lost 5 bases and J lost 2, with 9 bases in between. These data are also associated with another study on T cells in Graves' hyperthyroidism and ophthalmopathy. That work adds: Researchers defined stable Graves' hyperthyroidism as no ophthalmopathy progression within 18 months.

The sequencing here drew on peripheral blood mononuclear cells (PBMCs), taken at new diagnosis, from a patient treated with antithyroid drugs. This sequence joins TRBV6-1 and TRBJ1-2; weak D call: TRBD1 (6 bases). This receptor was identified in a man younger than 35 with Graves disease. The CDR3 DNA follows: TGTGCCAGCAGTATCGGGACAAACTATGGCTACACCTTC. Amino acids: CASSIGTNYGYTF.